This TCR beta chain came from a study of regulatory T cells in long-lasting Graves disease. Study summary: Over-5-year antithyroid drug use with positive TSH receptor antibodies defined persistent Graves' disease in the study.

Documented time point: persistent/refractory GD, antithyroid drugs over 5 years with positive TRAb. The TCR library was made from RNA extracted from PBMCs. Study-level findings and limits: The study found lower TCR diversity in persistent Graves' patients than in newly diagnosed ones. Patients with persistent disease showed a bias toward TRBV28, TRBJ1-2 and TRBJ2-5. Only peripheral blood was studied, not thyroid tissue.

Arm-PCR with iRepertoire HTBI primers amplified the CDR3 regions for these TCR beta libraries. TCRdb independently ran MiXCR on the multiplex PCR reads; one entry per CDR3 protein. Seen here are roughly 450,000 distinct CDR3 sequences, 23% observed once, and the top ten hold 26%. V was pared by 6 bases and J by 5 bases, with 14 bases between. The CDR3 sequence is 13 residues long. This clonotype showed up many times. The antigen is undetermined. The starting material was peripheral blood mononuclear cells (PBMCs), obtained when the disease was refractory, from a patient treated with antithyroid drugs. This TCR derives from a female donor with Graves disease. The chain is built from TRBV12-3 or TRBV12-4 and TRBJ2-7; D is undetermined. In DNA, the CDR3 is TGTGCCAGCAGCAGTGTGGGTTACGACGAGCAGTACTTC. Encoded protein: CASSSVGYDEQYF.